This note documents a single T cell receptor beta chain sequence. Antigen unknown. Each sample's cDNA came from eight separate reactions. Template switching introduced UMIs that contain a 6-nucleotide sample barcode. With the 5' RACE reads reprocessed, TCRdb shows one record per CDR3 protein and no DNA. This sample contains nearly 450,000 distinct CDR3 sequences. This sample was included in a study of monozygotic twins with inflammatory bowel disease. The study, taken as a whole, reports: Repertoires of patients may have been made more variable by differing immunosuppressive treatments.

Each donor supplied around 2.3 ml of blood. The CDR3 contains 14 residues. CDR1 and CDR2 (germline): SGHTA, FQGNSA. The TCR comes from a human donor with ulcerative colitis or Crohn's disease, or a healthy co-twin of an affected twin (not recorded which). Sequenced material: blood. This sequence joins TRBV7-2 and TRBJ2-5. CDR3 sequence reads: CASSVGWAQETQYF. Looking up the rest from reference TRBV7-2 and TRBJ2-5 gives the full variable domain: GAGVSQSPSNKVTEKGKDVELRCDPISGHTALYWYRQSLGQGLEFLIYFQGNSAPDKSGLPSDRFSAERTGGSVSTLTIQRTQQEDSAVYLCASSVGWAQETQYFGPGTRLLVL.